The entry below gives a single TCR beta chain sequence along with its context. Its antigen is unknown. One entry per CDR3 protein results from TCRdb running MiXCR on the 5' RACE reads. The sample lists 500,000 to 650,000 distinct CDR3 sequences, approximately 13% seen once, with under 15% in the top ten. This entry is derived from a study of T cells after yellow fever vaccination. Study as a whole: Researchers used SMART-Seq v4 Ultra Low Input to prepare fractions that had low cell numbers.

Between the trimmed V and J ends, which lost 0 bases and 3 bases, there was a span of 14 bases. There are 15 residues in the CDR3. Germline V gives CDR1 GTSNPN, CDR2 SVGIG (reference sequence). The study's findings and limits: A limited proportion of clonotypes was detected within both the CD4 and CD8 compartments. Reappearance after the booster was seen for most primary-vaccination clones, at roughly 96% CD4 and 75% to 90% CD8.

The sequence derives from a man aged 30 to 45 who received the YFV17D yellow fever vaccine. The source material was PBMCs, sampled on the day of the yellow fever booster vaccination. The J gene is TRBJ2-5, the V gene TRBV30; D might be TRBD2 (5 bases). CDR3 in amino acids: CAWSVVKTGKETQYF. The CDR3 DNA is TGTGCCTGGAGTGTAGTAAAAACCGGGAAAGAGACCCAGTACTTC.